This T cell receptor (beta chain) was observed in a study of T cells in Graves' hyperthyroidism and ophthalmopathy. Background on the study: Peripheral blood was collected at initial diagnosis, before any treatment. Study results and caveats: Stable hyperthyroidism and ophthalmopathy were separated using 13 V-J signatures. Most expanded thyroid clonotypes above 0.001 recurred in blood.

The germline V gene encodes CDR1 MNHNS and CDR2 SASEGT. This CDR3 has 11 amino acids. The ends lost 8 bases at V and 3 bases at J; junction bases unmatched: 1. The diagnoses drew upon clinical symptoms, serum thyroxine and TRAb, thyroid ultrasound and orbital computed tomography. This clonotype was observed at least ten times. Antigen unknown. Amplified TCR beta CDR3 regions came from RNA transcripts. Initially, a first-round RT-PCR of the TCR CDR3 employed the HTBI primer set. TCRdb fed the multiplex PCR reads into MiXCR, producing one record per CDR3 protein. This table has around 610,000 distinct CDR3 sequences, about 14% appearing once.

What was sequenced was blood. The chain is built from TRBV6-1 and TRBJ2-7; TRBD1 matches at 7 bases. The TCR originated in a woman aged 40 to 55 with Graves' ophthalmopathy. The CDR3 reads CASGTDYEQYF. The CDR3 nucleotides are TGTGCCAGCGGGACAGACTACGAGCAGTACTTC.